Each of the 6 T cell receptor beta chains below was sequenced from the same sample in a study of blood T cells in healthy people across ages (dated by TCRdb to 2015 to 2017). Library prep was done by 5' RACE. TCRdb lists the instrument as Illumina HiSeq 2500. A second PCR of about 7 to 12 cycles was performed with a sample-barcoded 5' primer and a J-beta primer mix. In TCRdb, the public reads were trimmed at Q25 with fastp and aligned with MiXCR, with productive beta chains retained. Each CDR3 protein gets just one entry, which takes the most common genes and DNA from the rows behind it. This sample gives about 1.5 million distinct CDR3 sequences in total; around 42% of them show up just once. The ten top clones hold approximately 7.9% of the sample. Sequences were obtained from blood. The receptors come from a young woman in good health.

The chain has TRBV6-1 and TRBJ1-2; D unclear. The CDR3 loop spans 13 amino acids. Trimming left V 6 bases short and J 3 bases short, with 11 bases between. Germline V lookup: CDR1 MNHNS, CDR2 SASEGT. The CDR3 loop reads CASRLTDDYGYTF. CDR3 DNA: TGTGCCAGCAGACTGACGGATGACTATGGCTACACCTTC.

This clonotype has just a few counts. This chain links TRBV12-3 or TRBV12-4 with TRBJ1-4, with 7 bases identical to TRBD1. The CDR3 length is 14 residues. Unmatched junction bases numbered 8, after V lost 1 base and J lost 12 bases. CDR3 DNA sequence: TGTGCCAGCAGTTTAGAATTATGGGACAGTCAACTGTTTTTT. It is translated as CASSLELWDSQLFF.

The chain uses TRBV7-9 and TRBJ2-3; 9 bases match TRBD2. CDR3 length: 16 residues. With V trimmed by 5 bases and J by 3 bases, 9 bases remained unmatched. Germline CDR1 is SEHNR and CDR2 is FQNEAQ (reference sequence). In DNA form, the CDR3 reads TGTGCCAGCAGCACCCCGACTAGCGGTGGAACAGATACGCAGTATTTT. Its protein product is CASSTPTSGGTDTQYF.

A few counts support this clonotype. The V gene is TRBV20-1, the J gene TRBJ2-3; 8 nucleotides agree with TRBD2. The CDR3 is 16 residues long. CDR1 is DFQATT and CDR2 is SNEGSKA in the germline V gene (reference sequence). With 3 bases clipped from V and 3 bases from J, the junction kept 11 bases outside the gene matches. The CDR3 spells CSARIGRPGGTDTQYF. For the CDR3, the DNA is TGCAGTGCTAGGATTGGAAGGCCGGGAGGGACAGATACGCAGTATTTT.

This clonotype was counted once. The chain employs TRBV20-1 and TRBJ2-1, with no clear D. Germline CDR1 is DFQATT and CDR2 is SNEGSKA (reference sequence). Between the trimmed V and J ends, which lost 0 bases and 9 bases, there was a span of 15 bases. This CDR3 region has 14 residues. The CDR3 DNA sequence: TGCAGTGCTAGAGAGCGGACCCCCTTGGGTGAGCAGTTCTTC. It specifies CSARERTPLGEQFF.

The genes are TRBV12-3 or TRBV12-4 and TRBJ2-5; 10 nucleotides align to TRBD2. CDR3 length: 16 amino acids. The V segment lost 3 bases and the J segment 11 bases; nucleotides outside the gene matches: 15. The CDR3: CASSLLAGALYNEQYF. The DNA for the CDR3 is TGTGCCAGCAGTTTGCTAGCGGGGGCCCTTTACAATGAGCAGTACTTC.